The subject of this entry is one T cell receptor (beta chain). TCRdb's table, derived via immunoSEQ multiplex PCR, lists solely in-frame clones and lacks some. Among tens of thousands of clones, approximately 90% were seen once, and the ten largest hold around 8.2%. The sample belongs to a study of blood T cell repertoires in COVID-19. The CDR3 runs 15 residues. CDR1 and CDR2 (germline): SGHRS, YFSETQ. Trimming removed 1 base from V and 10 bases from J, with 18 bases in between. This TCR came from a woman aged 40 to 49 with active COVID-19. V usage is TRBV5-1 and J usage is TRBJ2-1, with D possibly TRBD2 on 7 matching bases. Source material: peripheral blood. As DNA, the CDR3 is TGCGCCAGCAGCTTGTTAGGGGGGGATAGCGGAGAGCAGTTCTTC. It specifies CASSLLGGDSGEQFF.